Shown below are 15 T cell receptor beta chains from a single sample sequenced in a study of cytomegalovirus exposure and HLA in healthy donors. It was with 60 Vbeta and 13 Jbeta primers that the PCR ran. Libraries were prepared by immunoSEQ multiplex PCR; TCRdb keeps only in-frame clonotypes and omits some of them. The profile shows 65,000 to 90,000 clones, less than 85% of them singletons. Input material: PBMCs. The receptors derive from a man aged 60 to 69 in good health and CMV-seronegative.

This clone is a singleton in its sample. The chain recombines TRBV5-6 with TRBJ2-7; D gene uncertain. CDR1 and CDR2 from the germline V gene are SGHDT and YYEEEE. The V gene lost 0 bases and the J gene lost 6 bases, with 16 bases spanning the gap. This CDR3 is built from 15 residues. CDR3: CASSLARGSNAEQYF. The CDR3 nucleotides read TGTGCCAGCAGCTTGGCGCGAGGCTCGAACGCCGAGCAGTACTTC.

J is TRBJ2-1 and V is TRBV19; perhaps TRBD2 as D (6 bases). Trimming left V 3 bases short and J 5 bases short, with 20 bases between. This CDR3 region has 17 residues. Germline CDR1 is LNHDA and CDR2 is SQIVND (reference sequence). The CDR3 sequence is CASSIRGTPKPDNEQFF. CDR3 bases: TGTGCCAGTAGTATCCGCGGGACTCCCAAACCCGACAATGAGCAGTTCTTC.

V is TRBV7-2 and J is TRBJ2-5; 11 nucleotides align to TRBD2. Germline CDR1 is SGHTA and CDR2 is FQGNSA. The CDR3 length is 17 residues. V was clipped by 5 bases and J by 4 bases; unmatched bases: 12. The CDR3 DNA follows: TGTGCCAGCAGCGATAGCGGGGGGGTCACCTGGGGAGAGACCCAGTACTTC. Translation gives CASSDSGGVTWGETQYF.

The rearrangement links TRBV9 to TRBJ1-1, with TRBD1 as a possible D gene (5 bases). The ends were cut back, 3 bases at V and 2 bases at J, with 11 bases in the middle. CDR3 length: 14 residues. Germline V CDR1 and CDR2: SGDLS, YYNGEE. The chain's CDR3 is CASSASGTNTEAFF. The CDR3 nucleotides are TGTGCCAGCAGCGCTAGCGGGACCAACACTGAAGCTTTCTTT.

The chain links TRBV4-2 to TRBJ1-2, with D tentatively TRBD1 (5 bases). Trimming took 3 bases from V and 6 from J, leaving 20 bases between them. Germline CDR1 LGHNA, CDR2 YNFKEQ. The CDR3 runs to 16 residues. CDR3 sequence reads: CASSHLIGGATDGYTF. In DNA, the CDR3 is TGTGCCAGCAGCCACCTGATCGGCGGGGCCACGGATGGCTACACCTTC.

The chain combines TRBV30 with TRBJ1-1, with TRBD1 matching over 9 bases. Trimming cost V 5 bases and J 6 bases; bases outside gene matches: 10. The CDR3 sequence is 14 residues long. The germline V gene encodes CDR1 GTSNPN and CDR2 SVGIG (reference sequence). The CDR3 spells CAWGSQGARAEAFF. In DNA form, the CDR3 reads TGTGCCTGGGGATCACAGGGGGCCCGAGCTGAAGCTTTCTTT. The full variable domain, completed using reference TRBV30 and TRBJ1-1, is SQTIHQWPATLVQPVGSPLSLECTVEGTSNPNLYWYRQAAGRGLQLLFYSVGIGQISSEVPQNLSASRPQDRQFILSSKKLLLSDSGFYLCAWGSQGARAEAFFGQGTRLTVV.

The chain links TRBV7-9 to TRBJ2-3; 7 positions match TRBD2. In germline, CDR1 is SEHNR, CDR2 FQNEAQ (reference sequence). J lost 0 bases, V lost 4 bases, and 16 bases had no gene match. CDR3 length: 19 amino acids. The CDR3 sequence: CASSSWRGSGTLSTDTQYF. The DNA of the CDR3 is TGTGCCAGCAGCTCCTGGCGGGGGTCCGGGACTCTCAGCACAGATACGCAGTATTTT. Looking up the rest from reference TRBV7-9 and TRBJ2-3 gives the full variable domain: DTGVSQNPRHKITKRGQNVTFRCDPISEHNRLYWYRQTLGQGPEFLTYFQNEAQLEKSRLLSDRFSAERPKGSFSTLEIQRTEQGDSAMYLCASSSWRGSGTLSTDTQYFGPGTRLTVL.

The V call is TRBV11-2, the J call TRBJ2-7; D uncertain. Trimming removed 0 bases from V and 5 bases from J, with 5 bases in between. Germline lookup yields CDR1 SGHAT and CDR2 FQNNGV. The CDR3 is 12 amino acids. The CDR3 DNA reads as TGTGCCAGCAGCTTAGATCGGGACGAGCAGTACTTC. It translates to CASSLDRDEQYF.

The CDR3 sequence is CASSGSGTGDQPQHF. The CDR3 region has the DNA TGTGCCAGCAGCGGAAGTGGGACAGGCGATCAGCCCCAGCATTTT. V gene TRBV6-5 combines with J gene TRBJ1-5; 8 bases are a match to TRBD1. Germline assignment: CDR1 MNHEY and CDR2 SVGAGI. The trim removed 6 bases at V and 5 bases at J, leaving 9 bases unmatched. The CDR3 loop spans 15 amino acids.

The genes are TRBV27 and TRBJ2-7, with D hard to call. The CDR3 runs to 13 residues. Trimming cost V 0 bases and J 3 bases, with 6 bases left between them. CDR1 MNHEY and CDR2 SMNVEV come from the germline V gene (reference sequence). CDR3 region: CASSLSVLYEQYF. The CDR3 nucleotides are TGTGCCAGCAGTTTATCCGTTCTCTACGAGCAGTACTTC.

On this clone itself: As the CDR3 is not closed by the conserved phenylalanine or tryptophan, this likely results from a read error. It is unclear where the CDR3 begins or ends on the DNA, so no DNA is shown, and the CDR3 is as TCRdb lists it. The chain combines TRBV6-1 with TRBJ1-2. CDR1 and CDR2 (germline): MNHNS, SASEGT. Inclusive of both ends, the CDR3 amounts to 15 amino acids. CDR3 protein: CASSEAALVKRTPTI.

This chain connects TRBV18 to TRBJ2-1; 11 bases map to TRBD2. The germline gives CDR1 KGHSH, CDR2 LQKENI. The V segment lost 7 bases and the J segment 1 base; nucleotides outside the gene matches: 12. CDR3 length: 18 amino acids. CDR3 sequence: CASLGLAVKGGSYNEQFF. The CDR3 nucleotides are TGTGCCAGCTTGGGACTAGCGGTCAAGGGGGGTTCCTACAATGAGCAGTTCTTC.

Here the CDR3 reads CASSPGQGGDTQYF. The CDR3 coding sequence is TGTGCCAGCTCACCCGGACAGGGAGGAGATACGCAGTATTTT. The chain couples TRBV18 to TRBJ2-3, with 8 bases identical to TRBD1. J lost 5 bases, V lost 3 bases, and 4 bases had no gene match. CDR1 KGHSH and CDR2 LQKENI come from the germline V gene. The CDR3 totals 14 residues. The variable domain in full, with the rest retrieved from reference TRBV18 and TRBJ2-3, is NAGVMQNPRHLVRRRGQEARLRCSPMKGHSHVYWYRQLPEEGLKFMVYLQKENIIDESGMPKERFSAEFPKEGPSILRIQQVVRGDSAAYFCASSPGQGGDTQYFGPGTRLTVL.

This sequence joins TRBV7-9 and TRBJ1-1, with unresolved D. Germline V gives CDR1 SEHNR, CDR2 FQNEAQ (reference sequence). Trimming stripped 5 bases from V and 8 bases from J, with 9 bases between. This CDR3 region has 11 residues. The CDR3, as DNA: TGTGCCAGCAGCCCCGGGAGGGAAGCTTTCTTT. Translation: CASSPGREAFF.

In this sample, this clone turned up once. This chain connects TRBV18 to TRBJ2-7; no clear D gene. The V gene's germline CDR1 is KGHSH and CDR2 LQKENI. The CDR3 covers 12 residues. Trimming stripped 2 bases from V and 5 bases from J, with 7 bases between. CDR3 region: CASSPGEDEQYF. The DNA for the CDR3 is TGTGCCAGCTCACCAGGAGAGGACGAGCAGTACTTC. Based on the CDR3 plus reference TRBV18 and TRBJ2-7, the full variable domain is NAGVMQNPRHLVRRRGQEARLRCSPMKGHSHVYWYRQLPEEGLKFMVYLQKENIIDESGMPKERFSAEFPKEGPSILRIQQVVRGDSAAYFCASSPGEDEQYFGPGTRLTVT.